This paragraph covers one T cell receptor (beta chain) sequence. Germline CDR1 is MDHEN and CDR2 is SYDVKM. This CDR3 comprises 16 residues. V was pared by 10 bases and J by 0 bases, with 10 bases of the junction left unmatched. The method was immunoSEQ multiplex PCR; TCRdb's version includes in-frame clones alone and lacks a portion of them. Of tens of thousands of clones in the sample, around 91% are singletons; the top ten hold less than 15%. The data are from a study of blood T cell repertoires in COVID-19. Sequenced input: peripheral blood. The chain links TRBV28 to TRBJ1-5, with 9 bases identical to TRBD1. The sequence was collected from an older man with active or convalescent COVID-19. CDR3 loop: CATSVGTGHSNQPQHF. DNA of the CDR3: TGTGCCACCAGCGTGGGGACAGGGCATAGCAATCAGCCCCAGCATTTT. The whole variable domain, remainder taken from reference TRBV28 and TRBJ1-5, is DVKVTQSSRYLVKRTGEKVFLECVQDMDHENMFWYRQDPGLGLRLIYFSYDVKMKEKGDIPEGYSVSREKKERFSLILESASTNQTSMYLCATSVGTGHSNQPQHFGDGTRLSIL.